This TCR beta chain appears in the sequencing data of a study of low-dose radiotherapy and immunotherapy resistance in tumors. This clonotype was detected only a few times. Primers targeting TRAV and TRBV primed first-strand cDNA, covering alpha and beta chains. TCR amplification ran 15 to 25 PCR cycles using constant-region and V-primer adapter primers. TCRdb re-called the reads with MiXCR, one entry per CDR3 protein. The sample has roughly 32,000 distinct CDR3 sequences; under 55% are singletons. Time point noted: after trial treatment. Treatment specified: LDRT plus nivolumab, ipilimumab, low-dose cyclophosphamide and aspirin (RACIN trial). This receptor was identified in a male donor with gallbladder cancer. Here the sequenced sample was PBMCs, taken after low-dose radiotherapy plus immunotherapy.

CDR3 region: CASGNSVGTDTQYF. As DNA, the CDR3 is TGTGCCAGCGGAAACAGTGTGGGGACAGATACGCAGTATTTT. The chain carries TRBV7-2 and TRBJ2-3; D remains unclear. The V end lost 8 bases, the J end lost 3 bases, and 15 bases lay between the germline ends. Germline V CDR1 and CDR2: SGHTA, FQGNSA. The CDR3 length is 14 residues. The full variable domain, in which reference TRBV7-2 and TRBJ2-3 provide the parts outside the CDR3, is GAGVSQSPSNKVTEKGKDVELRCDPISGHTALYWYRQSLGQGLEFLIYFQGNSAPDKSGLPSDRFSAERTGGSVSTLTIQRTQQEDSAVYLCASGNSVGTDTQYFGPGTRLTVL.